These 32 T cell receptor beta chains were sequenced from one sample in a study of blood T cell repertoires in COVID-19. Sequenced by immunoSEQ multiplex PCR; TCRdb stores in-frame clones only, minus some. The sample has 310,000 or so clones; more than 85% are singletons. Sequenced: peripheral blood. These receptors all come from a man in his 70s with acute or convalescent COVID-19.

This clone was observed a handful of times. CDR3 amino acids: CASSPPGSGRNNEQFF. CDR3 bases: TGTGCCAGCAGTCCACCAGGTAGCGGGAGGAACAATGAGCAGTTCTTC. V gene TRBV28 combines with J gene TRBJ2-1, with TRBD2 identical over 10 bases. J was trimmed by 5 bases and V by 5 bases; bases with no gene match: 9. From germline, CDR1 is MDHEN and CDR2 SYDVKM. The CDR3 is 16 residues long.

The V gene is TRBV5-4, the J gene TRBJ2-1; the D gene is possibly TRBD1 (6 bases). V dropped 4 bases and J dropped 3 bases, with 14 bases sitting between them. CDR1 and CDR2 (germline): SGHNT, YYREEE (reference sequence). This CDR3 region has 15 residues. The CDR3 DNA is TGTGCCAGCAGCGGACAGTTAAAATTCTACAATGAGCAGTTCTTC. Translating it yields CASSGQLKFYNEQFF.

On this clone itself: The identical CDR3 is also encoded by other nucleotide sequences in the sample. The genes are TRBV4-3 and TRBJ2-5, with 11 nucleotides matching TRBD2. CDR1 is LGHNA and CDR2 is YSLEER in the germline V gene. CDR3 length: 16 residues. V lost 0 bases and J lost 2; bases outside the gene matches: 2. CDR3 sequence (DNA): TGCGCCAGCAGCCAAGATCGACTAGCGGGGCAAGAGACCCAGTACTTC. As protein: CASSQDRLAGQETQYF.

The chain joins TRBV19 to TRBJ2-7; 11 bases fit TRBD1. Germline V gene data show CDR1 as LNHDA and CDR2 as SQIVND (reference sequence). V trimming: 5 bases; J trimming: 4 bases; junction bases outside the gene matches: 7. This CDR3 is built from 15 residues. The CDR3 DNA is TGTGCCAGTAGTCCGAGGACAGGGGGCCTTTACGAGCAGTACTTC. It specifies CASSPRTGGLYEQYF.

V and J are TRBV4-1 and TRBJ1-2; D is possibly TRBD1 (5 bases). The CDR3 extends over 15 amino acids. The V gene's germline CDR1 is MGHRA and CDR2 YSYEKL. Trimming removed 4 bases from V and 4 bases from J, with 16 bases in between. In DNA, the CDR3 is TGCGCCAGCAGCCCAACCACGACGGGGGGCTATGGCTACACCTTC. It translates to CASSPTTTGGYGYTF.

The chain couples TRBV6-2 or TRBV6-3 to TRBJ2-7, with TRBD2 matching 11 bases. CDR1 MNHEY and CDR2 SVGEGT come from the germline V gene. The CDR3 is 16 residues long. V shed 5 bases, J shed 1 base, and the junction held 7 bases outside the gene matches. The CDR3 DNA follows: TGTGCCAGCAGTCCCCTTAGACTAGCGGGGTCCTACGAGCAGTACTTC. It translates to CASSPLRLAGSYEQYF.

This clone showed up just a few times. The chain couples TRBV12-3 or TRBV12-4 to TRBJ1-2, with D hard to call. Trimming cost V 5 bases and J 9 bases, with 16 bases left between them. CDR3 size: 13 residues. CDR3 coding DNA: TGTGCCAGCAGTGAGACGGGTTCACTGAGCTACACCTTC. Amino acid sequence: CASSETGSLSYTF.

The chain carries TRBV5-1 and TRBJ2-7; 8 bases map to TRBD1. V lost 2 bases to trimming and J lost 4 bases; unmatched junction nucleotides: 11. The CDR3 covers 16 residues. Germline CDR1 is SGHRS and CDR2 is YFSETQ. The CDR3 DNA is TGCGCCAGCAGCTTCAAAAACAGGGGGAGTGGGTACGAGCAGTACTTC. It translates to CASSFKNRGSGYEQYF.

The V call is TRBV12-3 or TRBV12-4, the J call TRBJ2-2; the D is unclear. CDR3 length: 12 residues. The ends were cut back, 5 bases at V and 5 bases at J, with 6 bases in the middle. CDR3 sequence: CASSLGTGELFF. The DNA of the CDR3 is TGTGCCAGCAGTCTCGGGACCGGGGAGCTGTTTTTT.

This clone was recorded once. V and J are TRBV9 and TRBJ1-3; 9 bases match TRBD1. The CDR3 sequence is 17 residues long. Germline CDR1 is SGDLS and CDR2 is YYNGEE. Trimming at V came to 4 bases and at J to 0 bases, leaving 8 bases not matched to a gene. The CDR3: CASSPQQGAYSGNTIYF. The CDR3 DNA reads as TGTGCCAGCAGCCCACAACAGGGGGCCTACTCTGGAAACACCATATATTTT. The whole variable domain, filled in from reference TRBV9 and TRBJ1-3, reads DSGVTQTPKHLITATGQRVTLRCSPRSGDLSVYWYQQSLDQGLQFLIQYYNGEERAKGNILERFSAQQFPDLHSELNLSSLELGDSALYFCASSPQQGAYSGNTIYFGEGSWLTVV.

The chain carries TRBV6-5 and TRBJ2-7, with 8 bases identical to TRBD2. Looked up from germline, CDR1 is MNHEY and CDR2 is SVGAGI. The CDR3 has 15 amino acids. J gave up 0 bases and V 5 bases, and 6 bases lay outside the gene matches. The CDR3 DNA is TGTGCCAGCAGTCCCGGGACTAGTTCCTCCTACGAGCAGTACTTC. This translates into CASSPGTSSSYEQYF.

This clone was found many times. The chain joins TRBV14 to TRBJ2-7; TRBD1 might be the D (6 bases). The CDR3 extends over 13 amino acids. The V and J ends lost 5 bases and 9 bases respectively, with 17 bases between them. In germline, CDR1 is SGHDN, CDR2 FVKESK. The CDR3 region has the DNA TGTGCCAGCAGCAGTCACCAGGGGATAGCGCAGTACTTC. Translation: CASSSHQGIAQYF.

This chain links TRBV3-1 (or the pseudogene TRBV3-2) with TRBJ1-4; tentatively, D is TRBD1 (5 bases). V gave up 6 bases and J gave up 1 base, with 9 bases separating them. This CDR3 spans 14 amino acids. Germline V lookup: CDR1 LGHDT, CDR2 YNNKEL (reference sequence). CDR3 region: CASRPTVTNEKLFF. For the CDR3, the DNA is TGTGCCAGCAGACCGACAGTAACTAATGAAAAACTGTTTTTT.

The chain has TRBV7-9 and TRBJ2-1; 8 bases fit TRBD2. V shed 4 bases and J 6 bases; nucleotides not matched to a gene: 14. CDR1 and CDR2 (germline): SEHNR, FQNEAQ (reference sequence). There are 17 residues in the CDR3. CDR3 protein: CASSWRLAGGGGNEQFF. Written as DNA, the CDR3 is TGTGCCAGCAGCTGGAGGTTGGCGGGAGGCGGCGGCAATGAGCAGTTCTTC.

The chain combines TRBV7-6 with TRBJ2-2; 13 bases match TRBD2. Germline V gives CDR1 SGHVS, CDR2 FNYEAQ. V was clipped by 5 bases and J by 1 base; unmatched bases: 13. This CDR3 has 20 residues. In DNA, the CDR3 is TGTGCCAGCAGCCCGTCACCGGGACTAGCGGGACCTGAGAACACCGGGGAGCTGTTTTTT. Translation: CASSPSPGLAGPENTGELFF.

This chain uses TRBV3-1 (or the pseudogene TRBV3-2) with TRBJ1-2; a weak D match, TRBD1 (6 bases). CDR3 length equals 14 residues. V gave up 7 bases and J gave up 4 bases, with 16 bases separating them. From germline, CDR1 is LGHDT and CDR2 YNNKEL (reference sequence). Here the CDR3 reads CASTKGQTFYGYTF. CDR3 nucleotides: TGTGCCAGCACCAAAGGACAGACCTTCTATGGCTACACCTTC.

The chain carries TRBV19 and TRBJ1-2; TRBD1 aligns across 9 bases. The germline CDR1 and CDR2 sequences are LNHDA and SQIVND (reference sequence). V gave up 4 bases and J gave up 4 bases; unmatched junction bases: 7. The CDR3 totals 15 residues. The DNA of the CDR3 is TGTGCCAGTAGTACCCAACGGGACAGGGTCTATGGCTACACCTTC. It codes for CASSTQRDRVYGYTF.

V is TRBV5-5 and J is TRBJ2-5; 9 bases are shared with TRBD1. Losses at the gene ends were 3 bases for V and 4 bases for J; bases not matched to a gene: 4. Germline CDR1 reads SGHKS; CDR2 reads YYEKEE (reference sequence). The CDR3 has 14 amino acids. The CDR3 loop reads CASSWGQGGETQYF. The CDR3 nucleotides are TGTGCCAGCAGCTGGGGACAGGGTGGAGAGACCCAGTACTTC.

The V and J genes are TRBV3-1 (or the pseudogene TRBV3-2) and TRBJ2-5; 9 nucleotides match TRBD2. Germline values: CDR1 LGHDT, CDR2 YNNKEL (reference sequence). The CDR3 sequence is 15 residues long. V lost 4 bases to trimming and J lost 3 bases; unmatched junction nucleotides: 6. CDR3 DNA sequence: TGTGCCAGCAGCCCTCCCGGACTAGCGAAAGAGACCCAGTACTTC. Its translation is CASSPPGLAKETQYF.

V is TRBV5-1 and J is TRBJ2-7; tentatively, D is TRBD1 (6 bases). V dropped 4 bases and J dropped 12 bases, with 17 bases sitting between them. CDR1 is SGHRS, CDR2 YFSETQ, per germline. This CDR3 spans 12 amino acids. CDR3 nucleotides: TGCGCCAGCAGCCAGGGGCGAGGAGTTCTGTACTTC. Protein sequence: CASSQGRGVLYF.

The gene calls are TRBV19 and TRBJ1-1; D possibly corresponds to TRBD1 (5 bases). Germline V gene sequence: CDR1 LNHDA, CDR2 SQIVND (reference sequence). With 2 bases removed from V and 3 bases from J, the gap between germline ends came to 7 bases. The CDR3 contains 13 residues. The CDR3 sequence: CASSISGDTEAFF. CDR3 DNA sequence: TGTGCCAGTAGTATATCGGGGGACACTGAAGCTTTCTTT.

V usage is TRBV11-1 and J usage is TRBJ1-1, with TRBD1 as a possible D gene (5 bases). CDR3 size: 14 residues. Germline values: CDR1 SGHAT, CDR2 FQDESV (reference sequence). V lost 3 bases to trimming and J lost 5 bases, with 13 bases between them. The CDR3 loop is CASSFGHSVTEAFF. The CDR3 region has the DNA TGTGCCAGCAGCTTTGGACATTCGGTAACTGAAGCTTTCTTT.

This chain joins TRBV5-1 and TRBJ2-1; 13 nucleotides line up with TRBD2. The CDR3 has 20 amino acids. J lost 8 bases, V lost 2 bases, and 19 bases had no gene match. The germline gives CDR1 SGHRS, CDR2 YFSETQ. CDR3 sequence: CASSFPGGTSGVGFSDEQFF. CDR3 in DNA: TGCGCCAGCAGCTTCCCCGGAGGGACTAGCGGGGTCGGTTTTAGCGATGAGCAGTTCTTC. Together with reference TRBV5-1 and TRBJ2-1, the CDR3 gives the full variable domain: KAGVTQTPRYLIKTRGQQVTLSCSPISGHRSVSWYQQTPGQGLQFLFEYFSETQRNKGNFPGRFSGRQFSNSRSEMNVSTLELGDSALYLCASSFPGGTSGVGFSDEQFFGPGTRLTVL.

This chain's CDR3 is CASSFSLAGGYNEQFF. DNA of the CDR3: TGTGCCAGCAGCTTTAGTCTAGCGGGGGGTTACAATGAGCAGTTCTTC. This chain uses TRBV7-8 with TRBJ2-1, with 11 nucleotides matching TRBD2. In germline, CDR1 is SGHVS, CDR2 FQNEAQ. The J segment lost 4 bases and the V segment lost 3 bases, leaving 5 bases of the junction unmatched. The CDR3 covers 16 residues. The full variable domain, with the rest looked up from reference TRBV7-8 and TRBJ2-1, is GAGVSQSPRYKVAKRGQDVALRCDPISGHVSLFWYQQALGQGPEFLTYFQNEAQLDKSGLPSDRFFAERPEGSVSTLKIQRTQQEDSAVYLCASSFSLAGGYNEQFFGPGTRLTVL.

The V call is TRBV9, the J call TRBJ2-5; D is ambiguous. Germline V gene data show CDR1 as SGDLS and CDR2 as YYNGEE. Trimming took 4 bases from V and 4 from J, leaving 14 bases between them. The CDR3 spans 14 residues. The CDR3 sequence is CASSPRYTSETQYF. In nucleotides, the CDR3 is TGTGCCAGCAGCCCCCGGTATACCTCAGAGACCCAGTACTTC.

The sample holds one count of this clone. The rearrangement links TRBV3-1 (or the pseudogene TRBV3-2) to TRBJ2-1; 11 bases are a match to TRBD2. Trimming cost V 7 bases and J 8 bases; bases outside gene matches: 7. The CDR3 is 14 amino acids. Germline V gene lookup returns CDR1 LGHDT and CDR2 YNNKEL (reference sequence). The CDR3 nucleotides are TGTGCCAGCAAAACTAGCGGGGGACTCGATGAGCAGTTCTTC. Translation: CASKTSGGLDEQFF.

The chain employs TRBV3-1 (or the pseudogene TRBV3-2) and TRBJ2-4; 8 positions match TRBD1. The CDR3 runs to 13 residues. Trimming at V came to 3 bases and at J to 10 bases, leaving 5 bases not matched to a gene. Germline CDR1 LGHDT, CDR2 YNNKEL (reference sequence). CDR3 region: CASSHRTGRIQYF. The CDR3 DNA reads TGTGCCAGCAGCCACCGGACAGGGAGGATTCAGTACTTC.

This chain uses TRBV24-1 with TRBJ2-5, with 9 bases lining up with TRBD1. There are 16 residues in the CDR3. With V trimmed by 4 bases and J by 5 bases, 10 bases remained unmatched. The germline CDR1 and CDR2 sequences are KGHDR and SFDVKD. In nucleotides, the CDR3 is TGTGCCACCAGTGAGGCCGGGACAGGGAAGGAGGAGACCCAGTACTTC. Its translation is CATSEAGTGKEETQYF.

V and J are TRBV24-1 and TRBJ2-7; 13 bases fit TRBD2. The germline CDR1 and CDR2 sequences are KGHDR and SFDVKD. CDR3 length equals 19 residues. The ends lost 2 bases at V and 5 bases at J; junction bases unmatched: 14. In DNA form, the CDR3 reads TGTGCCACCAGTGATTCAGGACTAGCGGGAGCCCGAGGGTTAGACGAGCAGTACTTC. Protein sequence: CATSDSGLAGARGLDEQYF.

The chain recombines TRBV10-3 with TRBJ2-2, with D possibly TRBD2 on 6 matching bases. This CDR3 region has 16 residues. V shed 3 bases and J shed 5 bases, with 16 bases lying between them. Germline loops: CDR1 ENHRY, CDR2 SYGVKD. CDR3 DNA sequence: TGTGCCATCAGTGACGGCCGTGGGGGAGGAACCGGGGAGCTGTTTTTT. Amino acids: CAISDGRGGGTGELFF.

The chain is built from TRBV4-3 and TRBJ2-2; D is uncertain. Between the trimmed V and J ends, which lost 2 bases and 2 bases, there was a span of 12 bases. CDR3 length: 16 amino acids. Germline values: CDR1 LGHNA, CDR2 YSLEER. The CDR3 DNA is TGCGCCAGCAGCCAATCGCACAGAAGAAACACCGGGGAGCTGTTTTTT. Its translation is CASSQSHRRNTGELFF.

In DNA form, the CDR3 reads TGCGCCAGCAGCTTGGTAGGGGTTACTGAAGCTTTCTTT. Its translation is CASSLVGVTEAFF. The chain uses TRBV5-1 and TRBJ1-1; possibly TRBD1 for D (5 bases). This CDR3 contains 13 residues. Per the germline V gene, CDR1 is SGHRS and CDR2 is YFSETQ. Trimming took off 0 bases at V and 5 bases at J, with 8 bases between the two ends.